This TCR beta chain was captured by sequencing in a study of glioma-infiltrating T cells after dendritic cell vaccination. As for the study in general: Patients had newly diagnosed or recurrent glioblastoma and received dendritic cell vaccines.

The PCR used 60 V beta and 13 J beta primers. The method was immunoSEQ multiplex PCR; TCRdb's version includes in-frame clones alone and lacks a portion of them. The sample lists tens of thousands of clones, roughly 87% seen once, with less than 7.5% in the top ten. Time point meaning: after dendritic cell vaccination, including at tumor progression/relapse. Patients had residual fresh-frozen tumor tissue and more than two years of survival data. No glioblastoma patient carried an isocitrate dehydrogenase mutation. Looked up from germline, CDR1 is LNHDA and CDR2 is SQIVND (reference sequence). V was trimmed by 3 bases and J by 5 bases, leaving 7 bases between them. This CDR3 is 12 amino acids long.

The sequencing here drew on blood, taken after dendritic cell vaccination. The rearrangement links TRBV19 to TRBJ1-2, with D unresolved. This receptor was obtained from a human donor with glioblastoma. The CDR3 region is CASSISGYGYTF. Here the CDR3 DNA reads TGTGCCAGTAGTATCTCCGGGTATGGCTACACCTTC. Using reference TRBV19 and TRBJ1-2 for the parts outside the CDR3, the full variable domain is DGGITQSPKYLFRKEGQNVTLSCEQNLNHDAMYWYRQDPGQGLRLIYYSQIVNDFQKGDIAEGYSVSREKKESFPLTVTSAQKNPTAFYLCASSISGYGYTFGSGTRLTVV.